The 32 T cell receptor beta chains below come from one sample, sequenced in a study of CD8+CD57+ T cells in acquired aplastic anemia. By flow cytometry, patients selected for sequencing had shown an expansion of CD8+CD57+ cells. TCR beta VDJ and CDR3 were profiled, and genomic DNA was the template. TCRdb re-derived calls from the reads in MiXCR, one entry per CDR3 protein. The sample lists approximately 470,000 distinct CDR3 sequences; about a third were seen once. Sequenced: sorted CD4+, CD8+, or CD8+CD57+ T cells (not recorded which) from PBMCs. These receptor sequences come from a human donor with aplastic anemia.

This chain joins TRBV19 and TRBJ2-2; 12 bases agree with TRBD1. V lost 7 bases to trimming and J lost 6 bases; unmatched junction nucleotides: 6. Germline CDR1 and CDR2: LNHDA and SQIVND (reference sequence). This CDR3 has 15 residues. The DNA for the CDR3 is TGTGCCAGTAACCCCGGGACAGGGGGCTCCGGGGAGCTGTTTTTT. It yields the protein CASNPGTGGSGELFF.

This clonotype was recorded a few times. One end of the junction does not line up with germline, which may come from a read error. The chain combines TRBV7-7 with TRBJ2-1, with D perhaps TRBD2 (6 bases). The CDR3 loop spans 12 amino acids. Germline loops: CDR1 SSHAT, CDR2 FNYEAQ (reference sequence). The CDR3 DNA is TGTGCTAGCAGTTTAGAGCGGGATGAGCAGTTCTTC. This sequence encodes CASSLERDEQFF.

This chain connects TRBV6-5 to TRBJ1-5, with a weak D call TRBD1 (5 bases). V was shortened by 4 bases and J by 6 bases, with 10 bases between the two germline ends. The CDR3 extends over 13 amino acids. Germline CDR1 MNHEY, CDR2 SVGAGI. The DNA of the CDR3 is TGTGCCAGCAGTTCAGGGTTGACTCAGCCCCAGCATTTT. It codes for CASSSGLTQPQHF.

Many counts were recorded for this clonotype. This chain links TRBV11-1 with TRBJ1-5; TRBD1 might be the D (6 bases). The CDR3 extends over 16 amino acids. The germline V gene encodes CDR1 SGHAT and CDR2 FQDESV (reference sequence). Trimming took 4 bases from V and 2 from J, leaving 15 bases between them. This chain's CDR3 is CASSSGTLNGNQPQHF. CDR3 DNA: TGTGCCAGCAGCTCCGGGACACTCAACGGCAATCAGCCCCAGCATTTT.

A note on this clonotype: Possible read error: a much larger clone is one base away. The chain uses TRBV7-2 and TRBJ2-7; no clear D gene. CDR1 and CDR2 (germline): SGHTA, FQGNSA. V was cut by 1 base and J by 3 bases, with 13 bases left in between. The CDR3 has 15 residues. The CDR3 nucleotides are TGTGCCAGCAGCTTAGAGCGTAGGCTCCTCTACGAGCAGTACTTC. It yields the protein CASSLERRLLYEQYF.

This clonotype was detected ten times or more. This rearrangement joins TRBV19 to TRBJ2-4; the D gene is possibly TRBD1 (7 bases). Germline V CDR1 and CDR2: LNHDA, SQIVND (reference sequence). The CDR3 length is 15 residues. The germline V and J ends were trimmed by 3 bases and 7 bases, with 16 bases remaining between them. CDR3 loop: CASSMGGRGMNIQYF. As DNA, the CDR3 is TGTGCCAGTAGTATGGGGGGCAGGGGGATGAACATTCAGTACTTC.

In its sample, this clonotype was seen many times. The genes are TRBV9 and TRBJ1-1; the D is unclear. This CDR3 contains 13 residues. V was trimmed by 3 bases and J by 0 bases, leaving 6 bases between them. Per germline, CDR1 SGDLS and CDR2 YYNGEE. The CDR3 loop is CASSGGMNTEAFF. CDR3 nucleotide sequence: TGTGCCAGCAGCGGAGGAATGAACACTGAAGCTTTCTTT.

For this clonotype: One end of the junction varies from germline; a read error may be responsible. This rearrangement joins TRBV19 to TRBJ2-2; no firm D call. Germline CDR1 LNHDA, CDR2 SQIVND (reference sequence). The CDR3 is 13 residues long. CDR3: CDSNSVAVGELFF. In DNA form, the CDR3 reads TGTGACAGTAACAGCGTAGCAGTAGGGGAGCTGTTTTTT.

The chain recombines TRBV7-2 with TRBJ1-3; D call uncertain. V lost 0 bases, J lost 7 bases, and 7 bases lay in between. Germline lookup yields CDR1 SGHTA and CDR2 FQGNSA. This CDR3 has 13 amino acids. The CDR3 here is CASSLAAANTIYF. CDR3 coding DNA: TGTGCCAGCAGCTTAGCGGCGGCGAACACCATATATTTT. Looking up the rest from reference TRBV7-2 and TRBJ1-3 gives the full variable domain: GAGVSQSPSNKVTEKGKDVELRCDPISGHTALYWYRQSLGQGLEFLIYFQGNSAPDKSGLPSDRFSAERTGGSVSTLTIQRTQQEDSAVYLCASSLAAANTIYFGEGSWLTVV.

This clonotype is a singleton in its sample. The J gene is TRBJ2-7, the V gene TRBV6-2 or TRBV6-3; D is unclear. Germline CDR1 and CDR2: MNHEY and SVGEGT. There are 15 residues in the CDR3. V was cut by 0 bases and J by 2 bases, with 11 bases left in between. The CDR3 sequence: CASSYSGRSTYEQYF. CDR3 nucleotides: TGTGCCAGCAGTTACTCGGGCAGGTCAACCTACGAGCAGTACTTC.

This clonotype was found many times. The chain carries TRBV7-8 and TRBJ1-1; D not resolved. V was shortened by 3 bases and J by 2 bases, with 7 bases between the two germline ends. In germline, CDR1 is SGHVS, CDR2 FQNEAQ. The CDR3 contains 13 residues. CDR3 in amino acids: CASSLKDNTEAFF. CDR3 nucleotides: TGTGCCAGCAGCTTGAAGGATAACACTGAAGCTTTCTTT.

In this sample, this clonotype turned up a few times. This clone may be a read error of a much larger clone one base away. The CDR3 reads CSASRTFALHEQYF. CDR3 nucleotide sequence: TGCAGTGCTAGCAGGACATTTGCTCTCCACGAGCAGTACTTC. The chain is built from TRBV20-1 and TRBJ2-7; D is possibly TRBD1 (5 bases). V was trimmed by 3 bases and J by 5 bases, leaving 17 bases between them. In germline, CDR1 is DFQATT, CDR2 SNEGSKA (reference sequence). The CDR3 has 14 amino acids.

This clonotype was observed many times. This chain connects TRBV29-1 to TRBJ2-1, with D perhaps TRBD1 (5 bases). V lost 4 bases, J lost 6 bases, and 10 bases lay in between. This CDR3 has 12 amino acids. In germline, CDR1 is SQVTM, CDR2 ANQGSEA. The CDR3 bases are TGCAGCGTTGGGGGCAGTGCCAATGAGCAGTTCTTC. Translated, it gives CSVGGSANEQFF.

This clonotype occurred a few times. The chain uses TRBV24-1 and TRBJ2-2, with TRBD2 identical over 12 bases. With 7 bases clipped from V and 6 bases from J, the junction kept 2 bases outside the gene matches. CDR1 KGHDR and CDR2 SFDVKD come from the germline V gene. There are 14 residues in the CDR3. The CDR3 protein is CATRTSGSPGELFF. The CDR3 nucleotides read TGTGCCACCAGGACTAGCGGGAGCCCCGGGGAGCTGTTTTTT.

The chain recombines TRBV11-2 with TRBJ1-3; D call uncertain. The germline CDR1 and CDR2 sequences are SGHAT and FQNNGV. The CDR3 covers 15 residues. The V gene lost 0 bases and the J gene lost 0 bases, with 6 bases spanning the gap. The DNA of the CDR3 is TGTGCCAGCAGCTTAGACGGAATCTCTGGAAACACCATATATTTT. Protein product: CASSLDGISGNTIYF.

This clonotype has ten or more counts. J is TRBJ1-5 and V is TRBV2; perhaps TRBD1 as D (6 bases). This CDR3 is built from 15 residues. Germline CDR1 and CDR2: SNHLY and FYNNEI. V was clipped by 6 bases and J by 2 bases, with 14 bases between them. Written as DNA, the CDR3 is TGTGCCAGCAGAGCACAGGGAGGGCGCAATCAGCCCCAGCATTTT. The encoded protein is CASRAQGGRNQPQHF.

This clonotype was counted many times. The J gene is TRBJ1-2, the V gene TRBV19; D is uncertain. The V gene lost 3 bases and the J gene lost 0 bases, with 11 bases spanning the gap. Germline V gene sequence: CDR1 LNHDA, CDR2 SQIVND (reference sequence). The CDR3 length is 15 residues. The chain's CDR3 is CASSIQDRTNYGYTF. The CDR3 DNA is TGTGCCAGTAGTATCCAGGACCGCACTAACTATGGCTACACCTTC.

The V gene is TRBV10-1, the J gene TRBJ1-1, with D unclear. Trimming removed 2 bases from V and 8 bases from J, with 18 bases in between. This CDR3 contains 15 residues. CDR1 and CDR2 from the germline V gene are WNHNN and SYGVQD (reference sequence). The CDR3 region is CASSEPGEVVAEAFF. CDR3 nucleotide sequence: TGCGCCAGCAGTGAGCCGGGCGAGGTTGTCGCGGAAGCTTTCTTT.

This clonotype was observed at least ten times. The CDR3 DNA sequence: TGTGCCACCGAGAGCACAGGGTTCTCTGGAAACACCATATATTTT. Translated: CATESTGFSGNTIYF. The chain has TRBV24-1 and TRBJ1-3; the D gene is possibly TRBD1 (6 bases). Trimming took 9 bases from V and 0 from J, leaving 14 bases between them. This CDR3 is 15 amino acids long. Germline loops: CDR1 KGHDR, CDR2 SFDVKD.

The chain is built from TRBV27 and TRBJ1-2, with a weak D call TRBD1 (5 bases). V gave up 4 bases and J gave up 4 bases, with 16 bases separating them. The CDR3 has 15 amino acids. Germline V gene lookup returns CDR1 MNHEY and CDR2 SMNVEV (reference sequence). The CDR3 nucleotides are TGTGCCAGCAGTTATGCCCAGGGTCTAATCTATGGCTACACCTTC. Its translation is CASSYAQGLIYGYTF.

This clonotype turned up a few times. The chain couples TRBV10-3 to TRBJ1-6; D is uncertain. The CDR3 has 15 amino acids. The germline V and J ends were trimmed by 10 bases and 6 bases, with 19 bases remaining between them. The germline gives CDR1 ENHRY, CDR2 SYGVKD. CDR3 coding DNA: TGTGCCAGCAGGCCCCCGGGTCAACCTAATTCACCCCTCCACTTT. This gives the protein CASRPPGQPNSPLHF.

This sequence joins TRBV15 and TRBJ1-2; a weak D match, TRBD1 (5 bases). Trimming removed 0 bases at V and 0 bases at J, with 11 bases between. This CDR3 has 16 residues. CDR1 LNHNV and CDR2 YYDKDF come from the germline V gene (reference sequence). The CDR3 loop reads CATSREAGRANYGYTF. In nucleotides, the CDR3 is TGTGCCACCAGCAGAGAGGCAGGGAGAGCTAACTATGGCTACACCTTC.

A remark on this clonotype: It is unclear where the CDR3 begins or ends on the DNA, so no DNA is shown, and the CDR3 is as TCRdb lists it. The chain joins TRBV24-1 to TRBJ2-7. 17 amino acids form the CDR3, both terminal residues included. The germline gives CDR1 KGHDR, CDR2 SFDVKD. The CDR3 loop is CATSDFCASSQGFVQYF.

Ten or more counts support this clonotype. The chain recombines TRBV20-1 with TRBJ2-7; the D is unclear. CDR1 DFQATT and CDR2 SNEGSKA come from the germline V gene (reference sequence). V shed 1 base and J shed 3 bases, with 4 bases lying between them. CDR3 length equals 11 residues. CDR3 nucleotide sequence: TGCAGTGCTAGAGGGCACTACGAGCAGTACTTC. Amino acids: CSARGHYEQYF.

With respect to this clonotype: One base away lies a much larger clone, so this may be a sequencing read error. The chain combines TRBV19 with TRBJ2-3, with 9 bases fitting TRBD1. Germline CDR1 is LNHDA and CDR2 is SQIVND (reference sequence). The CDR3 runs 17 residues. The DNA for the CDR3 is TGTGCCAGTAAAAGGTTCGGTGGGGGACAGGGTCCAGATACGCAGAATTTT. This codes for CASKRFGGGQGPDTQNF.

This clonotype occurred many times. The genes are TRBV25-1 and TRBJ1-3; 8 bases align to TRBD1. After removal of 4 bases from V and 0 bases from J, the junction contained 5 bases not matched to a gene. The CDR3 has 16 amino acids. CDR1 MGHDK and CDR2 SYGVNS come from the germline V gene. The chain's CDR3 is CASSGPGQGSGNTIYF. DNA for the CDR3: TGTGCCAGCAGTGGACCCGGACAGGGCTCTGGAAACACCATATATTTT.

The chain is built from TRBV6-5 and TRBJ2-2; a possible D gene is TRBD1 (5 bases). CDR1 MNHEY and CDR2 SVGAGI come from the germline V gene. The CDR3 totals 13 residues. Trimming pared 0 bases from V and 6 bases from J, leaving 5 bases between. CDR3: CASSYSRAGELFF. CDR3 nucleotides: TGTGCCAGCAGTTACTCCAGGGCCGGGGAGCTGTTTTTT.

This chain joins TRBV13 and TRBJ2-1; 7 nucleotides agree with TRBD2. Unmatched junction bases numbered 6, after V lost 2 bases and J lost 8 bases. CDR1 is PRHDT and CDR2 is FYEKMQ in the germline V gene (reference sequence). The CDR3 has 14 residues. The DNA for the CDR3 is TGTGCCAGCAGCTTAAGTGGGGGGAGGGATGAGCAGTTCTTC. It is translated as CASSLSGGRDEQFF.

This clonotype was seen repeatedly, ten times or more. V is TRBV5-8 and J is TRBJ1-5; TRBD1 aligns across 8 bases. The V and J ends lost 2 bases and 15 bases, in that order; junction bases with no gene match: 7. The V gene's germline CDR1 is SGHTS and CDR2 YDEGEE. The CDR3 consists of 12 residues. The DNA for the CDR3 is TGTGCCAGCAGCTTACAGACAGGGGATGGGCATTTT. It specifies CASSLQTGDGHF.

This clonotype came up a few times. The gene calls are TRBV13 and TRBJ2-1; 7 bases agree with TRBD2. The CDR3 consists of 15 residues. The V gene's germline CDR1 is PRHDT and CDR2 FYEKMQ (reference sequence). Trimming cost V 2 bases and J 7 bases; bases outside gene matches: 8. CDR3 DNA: TGTGCCAGCAGCTTAAGGGCGGGAGCTTTAAATGAGCAGTTCTTC. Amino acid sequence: CASSLRAGALNEQFF. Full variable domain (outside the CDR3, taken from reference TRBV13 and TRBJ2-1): AAGVIQSPRHLIKEKRETATLKCYPIPRHDTVYWYQQGPGQDPQFLISFYEKMQSDKGSIPDRFSAQQFSDYHSELNMSSLELGDSALYFCASSLRAGALNEQFFGPGTRLTVL.

CDR3 protein: CASSESLFF. CDR3 nucleotides: TGTGCCAGCAGTGAAAGTCTGTTTTTT. This chain joins TRBV2 and TRBJ1-4; D unresolved. The germline gives CDR1 SNHLY, CDR2 FYNNEI. The CDR3 loop spans 9 amino acids. V lost 2 bases and J 14 bases, leaving 3 bases between the germline ends.

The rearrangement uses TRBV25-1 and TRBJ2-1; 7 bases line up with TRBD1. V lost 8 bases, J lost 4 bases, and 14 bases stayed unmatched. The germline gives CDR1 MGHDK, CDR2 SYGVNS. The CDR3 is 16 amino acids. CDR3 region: CASSPLRGTAYNEQFF. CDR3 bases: TGTGCCAGCTCTCCTTTAAGGGGGACAGCATACAATGAGCAGTTCTTC.